Following are 17 T cell receptor beta chains from one sample sequenced in a study of radiation and T cells in renal cell carcinoma. The assay was immunoSEQ multiplex PCR, and TCRdb's table has in-frame clones only and misses some. Here the sample spans more than 120,000 clones, approximately 86% being singletons. This sample's time point: blood 4 weeks post-SBRT, at nephrectomy. Treatment noted: 15 Gy SBRT to primary tumor, nephrectomy 4 weeks later. The source was blood, collected from a patient whose treatment included radiotherapy and nephrectomy. The receptors shown here come from a woman aged 45-65 years with renal cell carcinoma.

V usage is TRBV29-1 and J usage is TRBJ1-4; D is unclear. Between the trimmed V and J ends, which lost 7 bases and 3 bases, there was a span of 9 bases. This CDR3 has 12 amino acids. Germline loops: CDR1 SQVTM, CDR2 ANQGSEA. This chain's CDR3 is CSGSVSNEKLFF. Here the CDR3 DNA reads TGCAGCGGCTCGGTTTCTAATGAAAAACTGTTTTTT.

The sample holds a few counts of this clone. J is TRBJ1-2 and V is TRBV25-1; TRBD1 matches at 7 bases. CDR3 length: 14 amino acids. V shed 4 bases and J 8 bases; nucleotides not matched to a gene: 10. CDR1 is MGHDK, CDR2 SYGVNS, per germline. CDR3 residues: CASSGPEGAEGYTF. In DNA form, the CDR3 reads TGTGCCAGCAGTGGCCCCGAGGGGGCGGAGGGCTACACCTTC.

The V and J genes are TRBV10-3 and TRBJ2-2; 12 bases are shared with TRBD2. Trimming cost V 5 bases and J 0 bases; bases outside gene matches: 4. Germline V CDR1 and CDR2: ENHRY, SYGVKD. The CDR3 consists of 17 residues. DNA of the CDR3: TGTGCCATCAGTAAGGGACTAGCGGGTCCGAACACCGGGGAGCTGTTTTTT. Its translation: CAISKGLAGPNTGELFF.

The rearrangement uses TRBV5-8 and TRBJ2-1; D possibly corresponds to TRBD2 (7 bases). V was clipped by 3 bases and J by 0 bases, with 16 bases between them. This CDR3 has 17 residues. Germline V gives CDR1 SGHTS, CDR2 YDEGEE. The CDR3 here is CASSSYGGGGSYNEQFF. Written as DNA, the CDR3 is TGTGCCAGCAGCTCCTATGGCGGGGGCGGCTCCTACAATGAGCAGTTCTTC.

The chain is built from TRBV29-1 and TRBJ1-1, with no clear D. The V and J ends lost 2 bases and 4 bases respectively, with 11 bases between them. The germline CDR1 and CDR2 sequences are SQVTM and ANQGSEA. The CDR3 extends over 13 amino acids. The CDR3 coding sequence is TGCAGCGTTGAAAGTTTTGAGAGCACTGAAGCTTTCTTT. Amino acids: CSVESFESTEAFF.

The chain carries TRBV7-9 and TRBJ1-5, with D possibly being TRBD1 (5 bases). The CDR3 covers 16 residues. Trimming removed 1 base from V and 0 bases from J, with 10 bases in between. In germline, CDR1 is SEHNR, CDR2 FQNEAQ (reference sequence). The chain's CDR3 is CASSLGEGPSNQPQHF. The DNA for the CDR3 is TGTGCCAGCAGCTTAGGCGAGGGGCCTAGCAATCAGCCCCAGCATTTT. The full variable domain, completed using reference TRBV7-9 and TRBJ1-5, is DTGVSQNPRHKITKRGQNVTFRCDPISEHNRLYWYRQTLGQGPEFLTYFQNEAQLEKSRLLSDRFSAERPKGSFSTLEIQRTEQGDSAMYLCASSLGEGPSNQPQHFGDGTRLSIL.

The chain uses TRBV7-2 and TRBJ1-1; TRBD1 matches 9 bases. Germline V gives CDR1 SGHTA, CDR2 FQGNSA. The CDR3 sequence is 17 residues long. Trimming removed 4 bases from V and 6 bases from J; junction bases left unmatched: 15. The DNA of the CDR3 is TGTGCCAGCAGCTCGAGTCCCGGGACAGGGCGGTACGCTGAAGCTTTCTTT. It codes for CASSSSPGTGRYAEAFF. Filled out from reference TRBV7-2 and TRBJ1-1, the complete variable domain reads GAGVSQSPSNKVTEKGKDVELRCDPISGHTALYWYRQSLGQGLEFLIYFQGNSAPDKSGLPSDRFSAERTGGSVSTLTIQRTQQEDSAVYLCASSSSPGTGRYAEAFFGQGTRLTVV.

The chain uses TRBV5-1 and TRBJ2-2; D ambiguous. Trimming shortened V by 0 bases and J by 4 bases, and 7 bases separated the two germline ends. The CDR3 totals 14 residues. The germline CDR1 and CDR2 sequences are SGHRS and YFSETQ. The DNA for the CDR3 is TGCGCCAGCAGCTTGGCAGTAACCACCGGGGAGCTGTTTTTT. The encoded protein is CASSLAVTTGELFF.

This rearrangement joins TRBV5-1 to TRBJ2-7; D might be TRBD2 (6 bases). Trimming took 4 bases from V and 2 from J, leaving 13 bases between them. The CDR3 is 14 residues long. Germline values: CDR1 SGHRS, CDR2 YFSETQ. The CDR3 bases are TGCGCCAGCAGCCCCGGGACTCCTGCCTACGAGCAGTACTTC. This codes for CASSPGTPAYEQYF.

This clone came up a few times. The rearrangement joins TRBV9 to TRBJ1-6; D remains ambiguous. The CDR3 consists of 14 residues. V was trimmed by 3 bases and J by 9 bases, leaving 13 bases between them. The germline CDR1 and CDR2 sequences are SGDLS and YYNGEE. The DNA of the CDR3 is TGTGCCAGCAGCGGCGATAGCTCCGGTTCACCCCTCCACTTT. Protein sequence: CASSGDSSGSPLHF.

J is TRBJ2-7 and V is TRBV7-9; D gene uncertain. V dropped 7 bases and J dropped 4 bases, with 14 bases sitting between them. CDR1 and CDR2 from the germline V gene are SEHNR and FQNEAQ (reference sequence). The CDR3 contains 13 residues. The CDR3 DNA follows: TGTGCCAGCACGCAGACTGGAGAATACGAGCAGTACTTC. Protein sequence: CASTQTGEYEQYF.

V gene TRBV11-2 combines with J gene TRBJ2-1; D is possibly TRBD1 (6 bases). V lost 1 base to trimming and J lost 5 bases, with 15 bases between them. There are 16 residues in the CDR3. CDR1 is SGHAT and CDR2 is FQNNGV in the germline V gene. Here the CDR3 DNA reads TGTGCCAGCAGCTTAGCCCTGCGTGGGGGCAACAATGAGCAGTTCTTC. It translates to CASSLALRGGNNEQFF.

J is TRBJ1-2 and V is TRBV7-2, with a tentative D call TRBD1 (5 bases). Trimming shortened V by 4 bases and J by 5 bases, and 14 bases separated the two germline ends. Germline V gene sequence: CDR1 SGHTA, CDR2 FQGNSA. This CDR3 is built from 14 residues. The CDR3 loop reads CASSSQPDTYGYTF. The CDR3 DNA reads as TGTGCCAGCAGCTCCCAACCGGACACTTATGGCTACACCTTC. The full variable domain, its missing parts supplied by reference TRBV7-2 and TRBJ1-2, is GAGVSQSPSNKVTEKGKDVELRCDPISGHTALYWYRQSLGQGLEFLIYFQGNSAPDKSGLPSDRFSAERTGGSVSTLTIQRTQQEDSAVYLCASSSQPDTYGYTFGSGTRLTVV.

The chain is built from TRBV4-2 and TRBJ1-1; 11 bases match TRBD1. Trimming at V came to 0 bases and at J to 3 bases, leaving 9 bases not matched to a gene. CDR1 and CDR2 from the germline V gene are LGHNA and YNFKEQ. CDR3 size: 18 residues. CDR3 protein: CASSQDPPGQGVYTEAFF. DNA of the CDR3: TGTGCCAGCAGCCAAGATCCCCCGGGACAGGGGGTTTACACTGAAGCTTTCTTT.

The rearrangement joins TRBV4-1 to TRBJ2-3, with unresolved D. V lost 3 bases and J 3 bases, leaving 13 bases between the germline ends. Looked up from germline, CDR1 is MGHRA and CDR2 is YSYEKL. The CDR3 spans 15 residues. CDR3 loop: CASSQGLMRTDTQYF. In nucleotides, the CDR3 is TGCGCCAGCAGCCAGGGGTTAATGAGGACAGATACGCAGTATTTT.

The chain recombines TRBV5-4 with TRBJ1-2; D uncertain. Germline CDR1 is SGHNT and CDR2 is YYREEE (reference sequence). Trimming shortened V by 3 bases and J by 0 bases, and 15 bases separated the two germline ends. The CDR3 consists of 16 residues. CDR3 sequence: CASSSPSGNPNYGYTF. The CDR3 DNA is TGTGCCAGCAGCTCCCCCAGTGGTAACCCTAACTATGGCTACACCTTC.

V usage is TRBV15 and J usage is TRBJ1-3, with TRBD1 as a possible D gene (5 bases). This CDR3 has 13 residues. The germline gives CDR1 LNHNV, CDR2 YYDKDF (reference sequence). Between the trimmed V and J ends, which lost 10 bases and 2 bases, there was a span of 12 bases. The CDR3 reads CASGQGPGNTIYF. The CDR3 bases are TGTGCCAGCGGGCAGGGCCCTGGAAACACCATATATTTT. The variable domain in full, with the rest retrieved from reference TRBV15 and TRBJ1-3, is DAMVIQNPRYQVTQFGKPVTLSCSQTLNHNVMYWYQQKSSQAPKLLFHYYDKDFNNEADTPDNFQSRRPNTSFCFLDIRSPGLGDTAMYLCASGQGPGNTIYFGEGSWLTVV.